The present T cell receptor beta chain was sequenced within a study of blood T cell repertoires in COVID-19. The table came from immunoSEQ multiplex PCR; TCRdb's copy has only in-frame clones and leaves some out. The table records roughly 200,000 clones, approximately 92% of them present only once. The CDR3 totals 15 residues. V shed 5 bases and J 1 base; nucleotides not matched to a gene: 7. Per germline, CDR1 MNHEY and CDR2 SVGEGT. The genes are TRBV6-2 or TRBV6-3 and TRBJ2-7, with 8 positions matching TRBD2. Material for sequencing was PBMCs or T cells enriched from blood (not recorded which). The sequence was obtained from a woman aged 40 to 50 with acute COVID-19. CDR3 residues: CASSTPASGSYEQYF. The CDR3 DNA reads TGTGCCAGCAGTACTCCGGCTAGCGGGTCCTACGAGCAGTACTTC.